The 2 T cell receptor beta chains below all came from one sample that was sequenced in a study of blood T cells in healthy people across ages. A sample-barcoded 5' primer and a J-beta primer mix were used in a second PCR of roughly 6 to 11 cycles. In TCRdb, the 5' RACE reads were re-called with MiXCR into one record per CDR3 protein. The data show approximately 960,000 distinct CDR3 sequences, around 29% seen once. These data also formed part of another study, on T cells of mothers and their children.

Sequenced input: blood. These receptors were obtained from a middle-aged woman in good health.

Concerning this clonotype: One end of the junction varies from germline; a read error may be responsible. This chain connects TRBV27 to TRBJ2-7; 7 positions agree with TRBD1. Germline V gives CDR1 MNHEY, CDR2 SMNVEV (reference sequence). There are 14 residues in the CDR3. CDR3 DNA sequence: TGTGCCGGCAGTTTATCGACAGGGAAGTACGAGCAGTACTTC. Translation gives CAGSLSTGKYEQYF.

Note on this clonotype: A single base separates this from a much larger clone, so it may be a read error. V and J are TRBV7-6 and TRBJ2-1, with 7 bases lining up with TRBD1. V shed 5 bases, J shed 10 bases, and the junction held 11 bases outside the gene matches. Germline CDR1 is SGHVS and CDR2 is FNYEAQ. This CDR3 contains 14 residues. The CDR3 DNA reads as TGTGCCAGCAGCGTCAACAGGGGAGAGCGCGAGCAGTTCTTC. This gives the protein CASSVNRGEREQFF.